This T cell receptor beta chain was recovered during a study of shared T cell receptors in the human thymus. Trimming took off 2 bases at V and 3 bases at J, with 10 bases between the two ends. The CDR3 sequence is 14 residues long. Germline V gene lookup returns CDR1 MRHNA and CDR2 SNTAGT. Clones were read by immunoSEQ multiplex PCR, and TCRdb kept only the in-frame ones, dropping some. The repertoire has 600,000 or so clones, around 87% of them found once; the top ten carry under 0.01%. This clone was seen a few times. This sample was shared with a second study, whose subject was human thymus T cells. As that report states: Repertoires sampled from thymus and blood appeared biased in V and J gene usage.

Sequenced material: thymocytes. The sequence derives from a boy younger than two with a congenital heart defect. The J gene is TRBJ1-1, the V gene TRBV6-4; D remains ambiguous. The CDR3 DNA follows: TGTGCCAGCAGTGACGGAATAAGCGACACTGAAGCTTTCTTT. Translation: CASSDGISDTEAFF.